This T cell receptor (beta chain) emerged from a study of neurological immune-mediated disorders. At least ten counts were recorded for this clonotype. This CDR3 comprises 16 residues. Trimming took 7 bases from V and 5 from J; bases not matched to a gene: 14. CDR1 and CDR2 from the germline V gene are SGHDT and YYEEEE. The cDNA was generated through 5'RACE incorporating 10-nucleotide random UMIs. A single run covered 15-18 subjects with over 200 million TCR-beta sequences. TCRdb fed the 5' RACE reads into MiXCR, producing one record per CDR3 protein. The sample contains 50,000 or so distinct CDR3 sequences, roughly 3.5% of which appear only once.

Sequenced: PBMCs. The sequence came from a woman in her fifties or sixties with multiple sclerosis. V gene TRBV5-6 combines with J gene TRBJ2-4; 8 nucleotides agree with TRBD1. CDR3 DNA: TGTGCCAGCCGTCGCCGGGACAGGTCCCCGGAAAACATTCAGTACTTC. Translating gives CASRRRDRSPENIQYF.